This T cell receptor beta chain was captured in a study of blood T cell repertoires in COVID-19. Participant reports of clinical history set cohort assignment. The table came from immunoSEQ multiplex PCR; TCRdb's copy has only in-frame clones and leaves some out. Of about 360,000 clones in the sample, about 89% were seen once. In germline, CDR1 is LNHDA, CDR2 SQIVND (reference sequence). This CDR3 has 14 residues. V dropped 6 bases and J dropped 4 bases, with 15 bases sitting between them. Sequenced: PBMCs or T cells enriched from blood (not recorded which). The sequence came from a man aged 40-49 years in a cohort exposed to, infected with or recovered from COVID-19 (not recorded which). The rearrangement joins TRBV19 to TRBJ1-2; D call uncertain. The CDR3 DNA follows: TGTGCCAGTAGCTTCTCCGTAGCCACCTATGGCTACACCTTC. Its protein product is CASSFSVATYGYTF.